The present T cell receptor (beta chain) was sequenced within a study of quantifying T cell responses using KT2 cells. Background on the study: cDNA was made from DNase-treated RNA using alpha and beta constant primers.

In this sample, this clonotype turned up a few times. An oligo carrying a UMI was ligated to the cDNA 3' end. First-round PCR used three to five cycles and beta primers RC1.1 and RC1.2 covering TRBC1 and TRBC2. One entry per CDR3 protein, called by TCRdb with MiXCR from the UMI-ligation and nested PCR reads. The table includes over 40,000 distinct CDR3 sequences, roughly 12% detected once. Trimming cost V 7 bases and J 0 bases, with 10 bases left between them. The CDR3 loop spans 15 amino acids. Germline V gene data show CDR1 as MNHNS and CDR2 as SASEGT. This TCR was recovered from a human donor. V and J are TRBV6-1 and TRBJ2-6; no clear D gene. Material: PBMCs spiked with cells of the T cell clone KT2. Here the CDR3 reads CASTTRYSGANVLTF. The CDR3 DNA sequence: TGTGCCAGCACCACACGGTACTCTGGGGCCAACGTCCTGACTTTC.